This T cell receptor (beta chain) appears in the sequencing data of a study of blood T cell repertoires in COVID-19. Study overall: Nucleic acid was either cDNA or gDNA, and it came from T cells, B-cell-depleted T cells, or PBMCs.

Germline V gene lookup returns CDR1 SEHNR and CDR2 FQNEAQ (reference sequence). V lost 5 bases, J lost 0 bases, and 11 bases lay in between. The CDR3 has 15 residues. Per the authors' pipeline: Amplifying reference gene primers gave estimates of nucleated cell counts. The table came from immunoSEQ multiplex PCR; TCRdb's copy has only in-frame clones and leaves some out. V and J calls and clone size follow that table, whereas D and trimming were derived from the DNA. Of almost 95,000 clones detected, approximately 84% appear once; the ten largest clones hold about 6.3%. The V call is TRBV7-9, the J call TRBJ2-1, with unresolved D. The source of this sequence is a man aged 60 to 75 with acute or convalescent COVID-19. The sequenced sample consisted of peripheral blood. The CDR3, as DNA: TGTGCCAGCAGCAAAGACCGAGGCTCCTACAATGAGCAGTTCTTC. This gives the protein CASSKDRGSYNEQFF.